Presented here are 12 T cell receptor beta chains from one specimen sequenced in a study of blood T cells in healthy people across ages. A second PCR of 7 to 11 cycles used a sample-barcoded 5' primer and a J-beta primer mix. TCRdb passed the 5' RACE reads through MiXCR, listing each CDR3 protein once. Among 700,000 or so distinct CDR3 sequences, roughly two fifths were seen once, and the ten largest hold about 32%. Sequencing was carried out using blood. All receptors derive from a man older than 75 in good health.

This clonotype was observed a handful of times. This chain connects TRBV11-2 to TRBJ2-1; D may correspond to TRBD1 or TRBD2 (5 bases each). Germline CDR1 is SGHAT and CDR2 is FQNNGV. V was cut by 5 bases and J by 13 bases, with 18 bases left in between. CDR3 length: 13 residues. The DNA for the CDR3 is TGTGCCAGCAGCCTCACCTGGGACCGACGACAGTTCTTC. This sequence encodes CASSLTWDRRQFF.

This clonotype came up a few times. The rearrangement uses TRBV7-2 and TRBJ2-6; D gene uncertain. This CDR3 has 14 residues. CDR1 is SGHTA and CDR2 is FQGNSA in the germline V gene. Trimming took off 1 base at V and 2 bases at J, with 3 bases between the two ends. CDR3 sequence: CASSLGTGANVLTF. CDR3 bases: TGTGCCAGCAGCTTAGGAACTGGGGCCAACGTCCTGACTTTC.

In its sample, this clonotype was seen a few times. The J gene is TRBJ2-7, the V gene TRBV27; tentatively, D is TRBD2 (6 bases). V lost 8 bases to trimming and J lost 7 bases, with 24 bases between them. This CDR3 is built from 15 residues. The V gene's germline CDR1 is MNHEY and CDR2 SMNVEV (reference sequence). For the CDR3, the DNA is TGTGCCAGCCGCCTCGGGGAGCTAGCGCTGGGTGAGCAGTACTTC. Protein: CASRLGELALGEQYF.

A remark on this clonotype: A much larger clone differs from this one at a single base, so this may be a read error. J is TRBJ1-2 and V is TRBV4-3; TRBD1 matches 7 bases. The CDR3 consists of 14 residues. Per the germline V gene, CDR1 is LGHNA and CDR2 is YSLEER. The CDR3 DNA sequence: TGCACCAGCAGCCAATCACAGGGGATCACTGGCTACACCTTC. It translates to CTSSQSQGITGYTF.

V is TRBV20-1 and J is TRBJ2-1; 13 bases line up with TRBD2. CDR3 length equals 13 residues. Per germline, CDR1 DFQATT and CDR2 SNEGSKA (reference sequence). V was pared by 5 bases and J by 9 bases, with 4 bases of the junction left unmatched. This chain's CDR3 is CSAGGLAGCEQFF. The CDR3, as DNA: TGCAGTGCTGGGGGACTAGCGGGATGTGAGCAGTTCTTC.

The chain employs TRBV12-3 or TRBV12-4 and TRBJ2-7; D is perhaps TRBD1 (5 bases). With 3 bases removed from V and 6 bases from J, the gap between germline ends came to 9 bases. This CDR3 comprises 12 residues. CDR3 nucleotide sequence: TGTGCCAGCAGTTTCTATAGGGGCGAGCAGTACTTC. Amino acids: CASSFYRGEQYF.

Notes on this clonotype: A read error may account for a junction end that differs from germline. This chain joins TRBV7-7 and TRBJ2-5; 7 bases are shared with TRBD2. Germline CDR1 and CDR2: SSHAT and FNYEAQ (reference sequence). This CDR3 has 15 residues. CDR3 in amino acids: CASTPFRGGGETQYF. CDR3 DNA sequence: TGTGCTAGCACCCCTTTTAGGGGCGGGGGAGAGACCCAGTACTTC.

Note on this clonotype: A much larger clone is a single base away; this may be a read error. The chain recombines TRBV29-1 with TRBJ2-3, with 7 nucleotides matching TRBD2. CDR1 and CDR2 from the germline V gene are SQVTM and ANQGSEA. Unmatched junction bases numbered 7, after V lost 7 bases and J lost 0 bases. CDR3 length equals 14 residues. The CDR3 DNA follows: TGCAGCGGTGGACTAGTGGGAAGCACAGATACGCAGTATTTT. It is translated as CSGGLVGSTDTQYF.

This chain connects TRBV20-1 to TRBJ1-5, with 8 bases lining up with TRBD1. The CDR3 totals 14 residues. V trimming: 7 bases; J trimming: 3 bases; junction bases outside the gene matches: 8. Germline CDR1 and CDR2: DFQATT and SNEGSKA (reference sequence). CDR3 sequence (DNA): TGCAGTGGGAAAGGACAGGGCCCCAATCAGCCCCAGCATTTT. This encodes CSGKGQGPNQPQHF.

This rearrangement joins TRBV7-3 to TRBJ1-2; the match to TRBD1 covers 9 bases. Trimming cost V 4 bases and J 4 bases; bases outside gene matches: 7. The CDR3 is 15 residues long. Germline V gene data show CDR1 as SGHTA and CDR2 as FQGTGA. Here the CDR3 DNA reads TGTGCCAGCAGCTCAGGGACAGGGCGCGTCTATGGCTACACCTTC. It translates to CASSSGTGRVYGYTF.

This chain links TRBV4-3 with TRBJ2-2, with D perhaps matching TRBD1 (6 bases). Trimming stripped 5 bases from V and 1 base from J, with 8 bases between. The CDR3 has 14 amino acids. CDR1 and CDR2 (germline): LGHNA, YSLEER. The CDR3 region has the DNA TGCGCCAGCAGCTCGGACAGGAACACCGGGGAGCTGTTTTTT. Its translation is CASSSDRNTGELFF.

This clonotype has more than one count but fewer than ten. Given a much more abundant clone one base away, this may be a read error. The chain carries TRBV4-2 and TRBJ2-1; D is uncertain. Germline V CDR1 and CDR2: LGHNA, YNFKEQ. This CDR3 is built from 13 residues. V shed 6 bases and J shed 5 bases, with 11 bases lying between them. The CDR3 bases are TGTGCCAGCAGACGTATTCCGGACAATGAGCAGTTCTTC. Its protein is CASRRIPDNEQFF.